This TCR beta chain was identified in a study of blood T cell repertoires in COVID-19. This CDR3 has 13 amino acids. V gave up 2 bases and J gave up 5 bases; unmatched junction bases: 3. Germline loops: CDR1 GTSNPN, CDR2 SVGIG (reference sequence). Original analysis: Researchers report that nucleated cell counts were estimated from reference gene primer amplification. Only in-frame clones appear in the TCRdb table, and some are missing; sequencing was by immunoSEQ multiplex PCR. V, J and clone size were drawn from that table, and D and trimming were deduced from the DNA. This table has roughly 180,000 clones, 86% appearing once.

This chain uses TRBV30 with TRBJ2-5, with 9 bases aligning to TRBD2. The sequence was obtained from a man aged 18 to 29 with acute or convalescent COVID-19. Sequenced sample: peripheral blood. The CDR3 coding sequence is TGTGCCTGGAGTTCAGGACTAGCGGAGACCCAGTACTTC. Translated: CAWSSGLAETQYF. The full variable domain, with the rest looked up from reference TRBV30 and TRBJ2-5, is SQTIHQWPATLVQPVGSPLSLECTVEGTSNPNLYWYRQAAGRGLQLLFYSVGIGQISSEVPQNLSASRPQDRQFILSSKKLLLSDSGFYLCAWSSGLAETQYFGPGTRLLVL.